Included here is one T cell receptor beta chain sequence, with context. Antigen unknown. Sequencing was performed with immunoSEQ multiplex PCR; in TCRdb, only in-frame clones are kept and a portion is missing. The sample yields fewer than 85,000 clones, roughly 87% seen once. The source of the sample is a study of T cell responses to AZD1222 COVID-19 vaccine. Study-wide points: Increases in Spike-specific TCR breadth and depth were seen after two AZD1222 doses. CD4 TCRs associated with vaccination spanned spike, dominating at 160-218 and 743-854.

Second doses at about 4 or about 12 weeks were pooled. This TCR came from an adult who received the AZD1222 COVID-19 vaccine. The sample in question was peripheral blood, obtained 28 days after the second AZD1222 dose.

The DNA for the CDR3 is TGCGCCAGCAGCTTGTCTTTCGCCGGGGAGCTGTTTTTT. It is translated as CASSLSFAGELFF. The chain uses TRBV5-1 and TRBJ2-2, with D hard to call. The CDR3 is 13 amino acids. The V gene's germline CDR1 is SGHRS and CDR2 YFSETQ. V was shortened by 1 base and J by 6 bases, with 7 bases between the two germline ends.